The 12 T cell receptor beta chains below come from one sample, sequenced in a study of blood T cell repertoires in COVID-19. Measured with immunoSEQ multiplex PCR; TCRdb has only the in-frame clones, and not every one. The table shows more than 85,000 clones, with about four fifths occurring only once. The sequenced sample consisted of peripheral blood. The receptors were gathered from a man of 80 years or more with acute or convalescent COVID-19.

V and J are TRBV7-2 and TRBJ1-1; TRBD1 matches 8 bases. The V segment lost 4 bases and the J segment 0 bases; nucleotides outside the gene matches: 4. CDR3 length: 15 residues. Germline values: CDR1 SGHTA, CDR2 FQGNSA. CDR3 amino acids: CASSSRQGMNTEAFF. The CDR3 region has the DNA TGTGCCAGCAGCTCCCGACAGGGGATGAACACTGAAGCTTTCTTT.

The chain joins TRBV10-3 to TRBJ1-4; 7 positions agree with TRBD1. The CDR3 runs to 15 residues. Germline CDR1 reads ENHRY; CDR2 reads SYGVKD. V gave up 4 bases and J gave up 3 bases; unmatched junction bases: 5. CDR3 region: CAISGQGQPNEKLFF. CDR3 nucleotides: TGTGCCATCAGTGGGCAGGGACAGCCTAATGAAAAACTGTTTTTT.

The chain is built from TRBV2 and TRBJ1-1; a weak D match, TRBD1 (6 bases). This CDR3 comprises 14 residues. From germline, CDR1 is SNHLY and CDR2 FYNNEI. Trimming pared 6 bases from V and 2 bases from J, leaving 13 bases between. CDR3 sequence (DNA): TGTGCCAGCAGGTTGACAGGCACCAACACTGAAGCTTTCTTT. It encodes CASRLTGTNTEAFF. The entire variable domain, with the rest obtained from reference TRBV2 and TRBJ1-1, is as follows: EPEVTQTPSHQVTQMGQEVILRCVPISNHLYFYWYRQILGQKVEFLVSFYNNEISEKSEIFDDQFSVERPDGSNFTLKIRSTKLEDSAMYFCASRLTGTNTEAFFGQGTRLTVV.

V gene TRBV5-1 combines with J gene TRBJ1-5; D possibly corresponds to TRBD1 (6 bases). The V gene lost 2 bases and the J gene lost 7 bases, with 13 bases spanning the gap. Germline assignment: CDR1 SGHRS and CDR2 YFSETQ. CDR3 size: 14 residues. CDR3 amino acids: CASSLQGGGQPQHF. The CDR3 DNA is TGCGCCAGCAGCTTACAGGGCGGGGGGCAGCCCCAGCATTTT.

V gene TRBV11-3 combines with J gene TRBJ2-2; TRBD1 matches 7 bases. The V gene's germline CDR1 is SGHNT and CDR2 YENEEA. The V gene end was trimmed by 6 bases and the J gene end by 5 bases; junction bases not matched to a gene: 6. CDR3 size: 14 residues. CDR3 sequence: CASRLTGETGELFF. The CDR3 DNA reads TGTGCCAGCAGACTAACAGGGGAAACCGGGGAGCTGTTTTTT.

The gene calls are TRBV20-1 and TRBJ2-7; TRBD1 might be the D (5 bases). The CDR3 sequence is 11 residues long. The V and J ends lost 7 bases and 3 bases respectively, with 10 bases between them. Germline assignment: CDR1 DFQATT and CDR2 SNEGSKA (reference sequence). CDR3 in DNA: TGCAGTGTCGGACAAAACTACGAGCAGTACTTC. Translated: CSVGQNYEQYF.

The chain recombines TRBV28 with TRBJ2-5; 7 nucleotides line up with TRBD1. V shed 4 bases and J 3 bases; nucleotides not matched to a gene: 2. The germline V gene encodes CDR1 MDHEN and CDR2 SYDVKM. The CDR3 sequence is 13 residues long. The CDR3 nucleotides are TGTGCCAGCAGTTGGGACAGAAAAGAGACCCAGTACTTC. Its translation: CASSWDRKETQYF.

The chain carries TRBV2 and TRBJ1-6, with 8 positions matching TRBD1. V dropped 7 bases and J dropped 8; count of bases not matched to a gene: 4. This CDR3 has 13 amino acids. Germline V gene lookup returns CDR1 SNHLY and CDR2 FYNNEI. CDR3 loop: CASKSQGDSPLHF. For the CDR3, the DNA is TGTGCCAGCAAATCACAGGGGGATTCACCCCTCCACTTT.

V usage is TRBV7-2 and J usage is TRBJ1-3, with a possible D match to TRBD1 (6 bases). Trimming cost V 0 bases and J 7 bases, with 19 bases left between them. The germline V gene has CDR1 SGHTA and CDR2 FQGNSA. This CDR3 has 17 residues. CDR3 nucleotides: TGTGCCAGCAGCTTAGCGCCCCTGGACAGATATAGGAACACCATATATTTT. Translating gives CASSLAPLDRYRNTIYF.

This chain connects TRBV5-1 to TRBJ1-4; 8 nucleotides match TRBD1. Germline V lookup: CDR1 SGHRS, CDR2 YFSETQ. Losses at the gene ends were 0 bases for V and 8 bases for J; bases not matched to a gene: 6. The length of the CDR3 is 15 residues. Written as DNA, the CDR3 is TGCGCCAGCAGCTTGGCGGGACAGGAGCCCGAAAAACTGTTTTTT. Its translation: CASSLAGQEPEKLFF.

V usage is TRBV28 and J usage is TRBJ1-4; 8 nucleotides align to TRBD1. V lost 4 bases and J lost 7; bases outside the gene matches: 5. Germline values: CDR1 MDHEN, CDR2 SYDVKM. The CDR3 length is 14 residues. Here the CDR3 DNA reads TGTGCCAGCAGTTACACAGGGGGGGCTGAAAAACTGTTTTTT. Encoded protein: CASSYTGGAEKLFF.

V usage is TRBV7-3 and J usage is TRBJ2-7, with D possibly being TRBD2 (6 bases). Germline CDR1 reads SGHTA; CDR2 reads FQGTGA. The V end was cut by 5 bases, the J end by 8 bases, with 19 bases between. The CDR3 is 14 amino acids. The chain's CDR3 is CASSPGGGNNKQYF. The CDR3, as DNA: TGTGCCAGCAGCCCCGGCGGAGGGAACAACAAGCAGTACTTC. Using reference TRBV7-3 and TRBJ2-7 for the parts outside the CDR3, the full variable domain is GAGVSQTPSNKVTEKGKYVELRCDPISGHTALYWYRQSLGQGPEFLIYFQGTGAADDSGLPNDRFFAVRPEGSVSTLKIQRTERGDSAVYLCASSPGGGNNKQYFGPGTRLTVT.